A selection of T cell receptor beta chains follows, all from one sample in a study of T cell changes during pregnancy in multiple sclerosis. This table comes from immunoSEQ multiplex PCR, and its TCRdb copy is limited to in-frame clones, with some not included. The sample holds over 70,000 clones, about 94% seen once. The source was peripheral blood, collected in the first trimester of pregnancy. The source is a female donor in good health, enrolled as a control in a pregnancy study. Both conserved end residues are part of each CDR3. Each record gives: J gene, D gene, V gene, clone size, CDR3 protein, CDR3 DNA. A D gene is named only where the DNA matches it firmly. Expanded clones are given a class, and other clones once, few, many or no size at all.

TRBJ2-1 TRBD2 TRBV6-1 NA CASNLAGGSYNEQFF TGTGCCAGCAACTTAGCGGGAGGCAGTTACAATGAGCAGTTCTTC
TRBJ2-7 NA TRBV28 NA CASSPSYSSSYEQYF TGTGCCAGCAGCCCCTCTTACAGCAGCTCCTACGAGCAGTACTTC
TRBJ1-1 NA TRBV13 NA CASSPLTAMNTEAFF TGTGCCAGCAGCCCTTTGACAGCGATGAACACTGAAGCTTTCTTT
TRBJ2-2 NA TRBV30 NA CAWRRDSHTGELFF TGTGCCTGGAGGAGGGACTCCCACACCGGGGAGCTGTTTTTT
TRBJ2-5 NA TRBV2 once CASSEAYSPETQYF TGTGCCAGCAGTGAAGCTTACAGCCCGGAGACCCAGTACTTC
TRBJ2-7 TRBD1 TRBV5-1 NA CASSSGQGAYEQYF TGCGCCAGCAGCTCCGGACAGGGGGCTTACGAGCAGTACTTC
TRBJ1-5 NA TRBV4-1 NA CASSHPLRDYNSNQPQHF TGCGCCAGCAGCCACCCACTCCGGGACTACAATAGCAATCAGCCCCAGCATTTT
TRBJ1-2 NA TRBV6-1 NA CASSDGPGKYGYTF TGTGCCAGCAGTGATGGTCCGGGGAAATATGGCTACACCTTC
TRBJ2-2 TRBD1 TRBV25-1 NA CASSPGQGARTGELFF TGTGCCAGCAGTCCGGGACAGGGGGCGAGGACCGGGGAGCTGTTTTTT
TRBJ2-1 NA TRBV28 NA CASSTGTPSYNEQFF TGTGCCAGCTCCACCGGGACTCCTTCCTACAATGAGCAGTTCTTC
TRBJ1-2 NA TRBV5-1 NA CASSDRKNYGYTF TGCGCCAGCAGCGACAGGAAGAACTATGGCTACACCTTC
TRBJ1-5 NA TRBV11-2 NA CATPPWAENQPQHF TGTGCCACCCCCCCTTGGGCAGAGAATCAGCCCCAGCATTTT
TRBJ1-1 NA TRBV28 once CASSLRELKNTEAFF TGTGCCAGCAGTTTAAGAGAGCTGAAGAACACTGAAGCTTTCTTT
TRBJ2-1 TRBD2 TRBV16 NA CASSQFSSGRYNEQFF TGTGCCAGCAGCCAATTCTCTAGCGGGAGGTACAATGAGCAGTTCTTC
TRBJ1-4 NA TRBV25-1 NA CASRQRGGLGSEKLFF TGTGCCAGCAGGCAACGCGGGGGCCTTGGTAGTGAAAAACTGTTTTTT
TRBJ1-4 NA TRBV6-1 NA CASSEVADSREKLFF TGTGCCAGCAGTGAAGTAGCAGACAGTCGGGAAAAACTGTTTTTT
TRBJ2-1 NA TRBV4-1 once CASSQDGLPSSYNEQFF TGCGCCAGCAGCCAAGACGGACTTCCGAGCTCCTACAATGAGCAGTTCTTC
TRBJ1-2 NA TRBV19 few CASSLSGPQGTKGGYTF TGTGCCAGTAGTCTATCCGGGCCCCAGGGGACGAAAGGAGGCTACACCTTC
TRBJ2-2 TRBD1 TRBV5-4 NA CASRGTTGGEDGELFF TGTGCCAGCAGGGGGACGACAGGGGGCGAGGACGGGGAGCTGTTTTTT
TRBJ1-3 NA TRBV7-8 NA CASSSLAVNSGNTIYF TGTGCCAGCAGCTCCCTGGCCGTGAACTCTGGAAACACCATATATTTT
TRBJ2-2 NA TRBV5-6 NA CASSFGGLITGELFF TGTGCCAGCAGCTTCGGCGGACTCATCACCGGGGAGCTGTTTTTT
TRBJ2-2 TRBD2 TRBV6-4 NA CASSPVAGVGGELFF TGTGCCAGCAGTCCAGTAGCGGGAGTAGGCGGGGAGCTGTTTTTT
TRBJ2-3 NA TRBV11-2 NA CASSLDRATDTQYF TGTGCCAGCAGCTTAGATAGAGCCACAGATACGCAGTATTTT
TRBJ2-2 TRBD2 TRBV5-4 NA CASSLPGGFTGELFF TGTGCCAGCAGCTTGCCGGGAGGGTTCACCGGGGAGCTGTTTTTT
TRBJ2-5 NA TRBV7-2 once CASSLVQGTLGETQYF TGTGCCAGCAGCTTAGTCCAGGGGACCCTAGGAGAGACCCAGTACTTC
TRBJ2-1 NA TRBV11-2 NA CASSLLLLRAGSHNEQFF TGTGCCAGCAGCTTGCTGCTACTAAGAGCGGGTTCTCACAATGAGCAGTTCTTC
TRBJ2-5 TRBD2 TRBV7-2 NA CASSSGTSIAQYF TGTGCCAGCAGCTCCGGGACTAGCATCGCCCAGTACTTC
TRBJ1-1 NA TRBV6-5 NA CASLPGQTDTEAFF TGTGCCAGCCTTCCTGGACAGACGGACACTGAAGCTTTCTTT
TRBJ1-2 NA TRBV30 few CAWSDLGGYTF TGTGCCTGGAGTGACCTCGGTGGCTACACCTTC
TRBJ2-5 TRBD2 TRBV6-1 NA CASSELAGGMETQYF TGTGCCAGCAGTGAGTTAGCGGGAGGGATGGAGACCCAGTACTTC
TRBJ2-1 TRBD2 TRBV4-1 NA CASSRENELAGDEQFF TGCGCCAGCAGCCGTGAAAATGAACTAGCGGGAGATGAGCAGTTCTTC
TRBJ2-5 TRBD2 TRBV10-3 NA CAIQREGVETQYF TGTGCCATACAGCGGGAGGGAGTGGAGACCCAGTACTTC
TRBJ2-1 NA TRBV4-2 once CASSPSRGIYNEQFF TGTGCCAGCAGCCCCAGTCGGGGAATCTACAATGAGCAGTTCTTC
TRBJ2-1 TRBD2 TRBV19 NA CASSSEGGSGRDEQFF TGTGCCAGTAGTTCCGAGGGGGGTAGCGGGAGAGATGAGCAGTTCTTC
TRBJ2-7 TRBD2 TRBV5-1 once CASSLASGSREQYF TGCGCCAGCAGCTTGGCTAGCGGGAGCCGCGAGCAGTACTTC
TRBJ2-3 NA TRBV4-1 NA CASSQEKQQDTQYF TGCGCCAGCAGCCAAGAGAAACAGCAAGATACGCAGTATTTT
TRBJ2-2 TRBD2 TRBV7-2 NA CASSFQLAGGELFF TGTGCCAGCAGCTTCCAACTAGCGGGCGGGGAGCTGTTTTTT
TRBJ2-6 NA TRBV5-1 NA CASSLQGSGANVLTF TGCGCCAGCAGCCTACAGGGCTCTGGGGCCAACGTCCTGACTTTC
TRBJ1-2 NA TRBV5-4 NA CASTSEVHTNYGYTF TGTGCCAGCACGAGTGAGGTGCACACTAACTATGGCTACACCTTC
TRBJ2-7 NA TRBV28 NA CASSLSGYEQYF TGTGCCAGCAGTTTATCGGGCTACGAGCAGTACTTC
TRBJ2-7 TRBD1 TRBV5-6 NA CASRSAGTGDGYEQYF TGTGCCAGCAGGTCCGCCGGGACAGGGGATGGCTACGAGCAGTACTTC
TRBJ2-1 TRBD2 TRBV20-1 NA CSPSGSNEQFF TGCAGTCCCAGCGGGAGCAATGAGCAGTTCTTC
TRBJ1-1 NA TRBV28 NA CASSLFRDTEAFF TGTGCCAGCAGCCTTTTCCGGGACACTGAAGCTTTCTTT
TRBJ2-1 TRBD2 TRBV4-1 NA CASSQLSGDGGRAYNEQFF TGCGCCAGCAGCCAACTATCGGGGGATGGCGGGAGGGCGTACAATGAGCAGTTCTTC
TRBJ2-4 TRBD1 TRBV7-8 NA CASSLGTGGSKNIQYF TGTGCCAGCAGCCTCGGGACAGGGGGGAGCAAAAACATTCAGTACTTC
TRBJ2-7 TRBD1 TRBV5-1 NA CASSSEGTGSDEQYF TGCGCCAGCAGCTCCGAAGGGACAGGGAGCGACGAGCAGTACTTC
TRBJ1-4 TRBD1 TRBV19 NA CASSGRGQLNEKLFF TGTGCCAGTAGTGGACGGGGACAGCTAAATGAAAAACTGTTTTTT
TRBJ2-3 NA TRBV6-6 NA CASSPAGDTQYF TGTGCCAGCAGCCCCGCCGGGGATACGCAGTATTTT
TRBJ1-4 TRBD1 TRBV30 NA CAWSIPTGEREKLFF TGTGCCTGGAGTATCCCGACAGGGGAGCGCGAAAAACTGTTTTTT